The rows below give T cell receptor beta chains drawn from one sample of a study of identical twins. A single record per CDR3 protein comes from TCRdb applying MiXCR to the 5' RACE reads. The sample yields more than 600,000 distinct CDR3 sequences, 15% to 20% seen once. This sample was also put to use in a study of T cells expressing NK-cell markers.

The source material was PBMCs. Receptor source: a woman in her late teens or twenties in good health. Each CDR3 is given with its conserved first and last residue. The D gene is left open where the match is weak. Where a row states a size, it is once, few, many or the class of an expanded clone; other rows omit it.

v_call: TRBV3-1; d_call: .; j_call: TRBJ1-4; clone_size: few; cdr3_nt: TGTGCCAGCAGCCAGGGATCTGGCAAGGAAAAACTGTTTTTT; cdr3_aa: CASSQGSGKEKLFF
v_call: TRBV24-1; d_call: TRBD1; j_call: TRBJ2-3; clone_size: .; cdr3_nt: TGTGCCACCAGCGGATCCACAGGGGACCCAGATACGCAGTATTTT; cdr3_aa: CATSGSTGDPDTQYF
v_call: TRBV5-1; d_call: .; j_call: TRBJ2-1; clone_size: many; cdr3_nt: TGCGCCAGCAGCCAAAACAGATGGAATGAGCAGTTCTTC; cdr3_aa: CASSQNRWNEQFF
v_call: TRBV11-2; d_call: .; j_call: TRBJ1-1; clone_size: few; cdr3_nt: TGTGCCAGCAGCTCGCTCGGCCGGAACACTGAAGCTTTCTTT; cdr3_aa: CASSSLGRNTEAFF
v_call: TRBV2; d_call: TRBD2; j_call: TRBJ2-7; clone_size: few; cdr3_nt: TGTGCCAGCGCTCCCCTCAGCGGGAGTCGCGGCGAGCAGTACTTC; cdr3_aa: CASAPLSGSRGEQYF
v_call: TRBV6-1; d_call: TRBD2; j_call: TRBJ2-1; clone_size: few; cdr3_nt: TGTGCCAGCAGTCGTAGCGGGTTCAATGAGCAGTTCTTC; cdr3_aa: CASSRSGFNEQFF
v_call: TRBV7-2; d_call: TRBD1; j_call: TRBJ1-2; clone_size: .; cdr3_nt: TGTGCCAGCAGCTTTGGACAGGTTGATGGCTACACCTTC; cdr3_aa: CASSFGQVDGYTF
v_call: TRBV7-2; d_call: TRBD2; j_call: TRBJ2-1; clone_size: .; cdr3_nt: TGTGCCAGCAGCTTTTCGACCGGGACTAGCATAGATGAGCAGTTCTTC; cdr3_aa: CASSFSTGTSIDEQFF
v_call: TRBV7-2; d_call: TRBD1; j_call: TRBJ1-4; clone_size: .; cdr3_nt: TGTGCCAGCAGCGAAATTGGCGGGACAGGCGGCAAACTGTTTTTT; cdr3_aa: CASSEIGGTGGKLFF
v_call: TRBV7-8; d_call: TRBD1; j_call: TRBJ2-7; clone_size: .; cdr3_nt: TGTGCCAGCAGCTTAGCATCACAGGGGAACGAGCAGTACTTC; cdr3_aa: CASSLASQGNEQYF
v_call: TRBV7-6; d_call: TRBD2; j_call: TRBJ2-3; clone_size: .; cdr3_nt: TGTGCCAGCAGCCCGGGGACTAGCGGGACGGGGGGTACGCAGTATTTT; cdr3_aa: CASSPGTSGTGGTQYF
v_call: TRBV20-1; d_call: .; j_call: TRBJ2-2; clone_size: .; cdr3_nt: TGCAGTGCGAGACTAGGTTCGGCCGGGGAGCTGTTTTTT; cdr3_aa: CSARLGSAGELFF
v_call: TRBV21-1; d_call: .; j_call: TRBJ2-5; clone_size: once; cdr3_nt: TGTGCCAGCAGCAAAGCGATCGCAGGGTGGTACGGGAGGGAGACCCAGTACTTC; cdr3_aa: CASSKAIAGWYGRETQYF
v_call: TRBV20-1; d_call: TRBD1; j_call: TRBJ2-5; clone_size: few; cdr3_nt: TGCAGTGCTACCGGGACAGGGCCAGAGACCCAGTACTTC; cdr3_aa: CSATGTGPETQYF
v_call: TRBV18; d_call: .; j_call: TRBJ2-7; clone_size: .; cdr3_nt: TGTGCCAGCTCTGGGGGACTTGCCCCTTACGAGCAGTACTTC; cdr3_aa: CASSGGLAPYEQYF
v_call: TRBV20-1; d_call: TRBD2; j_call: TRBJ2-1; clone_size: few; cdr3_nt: TGCAGTGCATCGAGCGGGGGGGCCTACAATGAGCAGTTCTTC; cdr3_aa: CSASSGGAYNEQFF
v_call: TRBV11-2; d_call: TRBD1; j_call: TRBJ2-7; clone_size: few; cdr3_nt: TGTGCCAGCAGCTTATGGGACAGAGCCTCCTACGAGCAGTACTTC; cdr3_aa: CASSLWDRASYEQYF
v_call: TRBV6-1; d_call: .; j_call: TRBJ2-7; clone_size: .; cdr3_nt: TGTGCCAGCAGTAGCTACGGGTCCTCGGAATACGAGCAGTACTTC; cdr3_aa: CASSSYGSSEYEQYF
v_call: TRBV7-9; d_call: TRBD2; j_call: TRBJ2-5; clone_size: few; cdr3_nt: TGTGCCAGCAGCTTAAGGGGAGGACTAGCGGTTGGGACCCAGTACTTC; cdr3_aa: CASSLRGGLAVGTQYF
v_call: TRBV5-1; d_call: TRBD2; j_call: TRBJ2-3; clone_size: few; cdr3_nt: TGCGCCAGCAGCGTGGGACTAGCGGGAGGGTATGATACGCAGTATTTT; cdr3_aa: CASSVGLAGGYDTQYF
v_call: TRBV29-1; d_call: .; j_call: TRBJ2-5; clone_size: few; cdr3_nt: TGCAGCGTTGGTCTGACGGTCTCCGGATCGGATGCCCAGTACTTC; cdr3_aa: CSVGLTVSGSDAQYF
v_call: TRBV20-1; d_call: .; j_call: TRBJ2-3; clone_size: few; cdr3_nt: TGCAGTGCTAGAGATACGGGGGGCGCGGCCCCAGATACGCAGTATTTT; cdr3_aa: CSARDTGGAAPDTQYF
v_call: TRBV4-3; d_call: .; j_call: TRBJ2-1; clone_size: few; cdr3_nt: TGCGCCAGCAGCCAAGTACAGGGATGGGATGAGCAGTTCTTC; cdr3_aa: CASSQVQGWDEQFF
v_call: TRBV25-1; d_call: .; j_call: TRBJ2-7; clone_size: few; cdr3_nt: TGTGCCAGCAGTGAATCTGCGGTGGGGTCCTACGAGCAGTACTTC; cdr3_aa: CASSESAVGSYEQYF
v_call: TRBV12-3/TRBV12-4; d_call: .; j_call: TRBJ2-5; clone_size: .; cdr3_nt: TGTGCCAGCAGTTTTGGCATCATGACCCAGTACTTC; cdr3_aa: CASSFGIMTQYF
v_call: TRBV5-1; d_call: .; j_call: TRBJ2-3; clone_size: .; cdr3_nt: TGCGCCAGCAGCCTGGGGCTCATAGCTAGCACAGATACGCAGTATTTT; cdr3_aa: CASSLGLIASTDTQYF
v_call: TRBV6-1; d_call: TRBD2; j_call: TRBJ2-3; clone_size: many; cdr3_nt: TGTGCCAGCAGGCCGGGACTAGCGGGGTACACAGATACGCAGTATTTT; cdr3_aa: CASRPGLAGYTDTQYF
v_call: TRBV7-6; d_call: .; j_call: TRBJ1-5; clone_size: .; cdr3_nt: TGTGCCAGCAGCTTAGTGGGGGCCAATCAGCCCCAGCATTTT; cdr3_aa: CASSLVGANQPQHF
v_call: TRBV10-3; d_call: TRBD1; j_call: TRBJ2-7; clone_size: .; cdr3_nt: TGTGCCATCAGTGAGGGACAGGGGTCAACCTACGAGCAGTACTTC; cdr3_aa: CAISEGQGSTYEQYF
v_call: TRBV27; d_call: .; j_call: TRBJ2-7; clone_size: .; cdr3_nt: TGTGCCAGCAGTTTTGGAGGGTCGCTACGCGAGCAGTACTTC; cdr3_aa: CASSFGGSLREQYF
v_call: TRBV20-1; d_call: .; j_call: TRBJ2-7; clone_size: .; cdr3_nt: TGCAGTGCTAGGAATGGCGAGCAGTACTTC; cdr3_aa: CSARNGEQYF
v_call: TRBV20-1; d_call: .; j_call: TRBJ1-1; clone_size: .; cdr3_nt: TGCAGTGCTCCACGGAACATGAACACTGAAGCTTTCTTT; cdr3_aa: CSAPRNMNTEAFF
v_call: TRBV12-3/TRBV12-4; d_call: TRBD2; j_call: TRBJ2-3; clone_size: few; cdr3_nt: TGTGCCAGCAGTCTCGGGTACGGGACTAGCGGGAGTGGGGATACGCAGTATTTT; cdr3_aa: CASSLGYGTSGSGDTQYF
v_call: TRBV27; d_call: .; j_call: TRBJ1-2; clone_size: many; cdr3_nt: TGTGCCAGCAGTTTGGGGGGGCTCGGTGGCTACACCTTC; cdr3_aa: CASSLGGLGGYTF
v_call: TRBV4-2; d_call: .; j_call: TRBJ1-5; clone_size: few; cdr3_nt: TGTGCCAGCAGCTTCAGGGAAGGGGGCAATCAGCCCCAGCATTTT; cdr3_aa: CASSFREGGNQPQHF
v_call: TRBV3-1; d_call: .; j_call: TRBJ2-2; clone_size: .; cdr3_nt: TGTGCCAGCAGCCGGATCCCCAGGGGAAAGACCGGGGAGCTGTTTTTT; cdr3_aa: CASSRIPRGKTGELFF
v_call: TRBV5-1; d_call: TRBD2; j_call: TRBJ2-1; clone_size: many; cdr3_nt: TGTGCCAGCAGCTTGGGGGGGAGCTCCTACAATGAGCAGTTCTTC; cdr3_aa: CASSLGGSSYNEQFF
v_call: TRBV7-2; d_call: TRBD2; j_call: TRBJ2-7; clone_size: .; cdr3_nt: TGTGCCAGCAGCTTAGCTCTGCTAGCGGGAGGAGCCTACGAGCAGTACTTC; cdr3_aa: CASSLALLAGGAYEQYF
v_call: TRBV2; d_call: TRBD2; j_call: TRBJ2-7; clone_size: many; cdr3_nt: TGTGCCAGCAGTGAAGTGGGCGGGGGACCACCCTACGAGCAGTACTTC; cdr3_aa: CASSEVGGGPPYEQYF
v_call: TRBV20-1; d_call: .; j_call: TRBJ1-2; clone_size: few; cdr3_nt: TGCAGTGCTAGAAGCAGGGACTTCTACTATGGCTACACCTTC; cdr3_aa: CSARSRDFYYGYTF
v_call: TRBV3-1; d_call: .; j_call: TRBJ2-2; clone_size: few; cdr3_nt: TGTGCCAGCAGCCAAGTGACTGGGTGGGAGCTGTTTTTT; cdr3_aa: CASSQVTGWELFF
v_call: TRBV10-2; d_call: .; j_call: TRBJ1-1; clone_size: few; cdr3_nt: TGCGCCAGCAGTGACATGGTGACCGGTGAAGCTTTCTTT; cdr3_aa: CASSDMVTGEAFF